The rows below give T cell receptor beta chains drawn from one sample of a study of blood T cell repertoires in COVID-19. The repertoire was sequenced with immunoSEQ multiplex PCR; TCRdb's copy has only in-frame clones and lacks some. The sample gives roughly 330,000 clones, about 86% of which show up once; about 1.2% is in the top ten. Sequenced input: peripheral blood. The source is a woman in her forties or fifties with acute or convalescent COVID-19. The CDR3 runs from the conserved cysteine through the conserved F or W. A D gene is named only where the DNA matches it firmly. Not all rows give a size; the values are once, few, many and, for expanded clones, a class.

TRBJ2-3 | TRBV3-1/TRBV3-2 | NA | NA | CASSSYLDTQYF | TGTGCCAGCAGCTCCTATTTGGATACGCAGTATTTT
TRBJ2-1 | TRBV30 | TRBD2 | NA | CAWSMTAGGRTEQFF | TGTGCCTGGAGTATGACAGCGGGGGGGCGTACTGAGCAGTTCTTC
TRBJ2-1 | TRBV2 | TRBD2 | NA | CASSEEGRGGNEQFF | TGTGCCAGCAGTGAAGAAGGGCGGGGAGGGAATGAGCAGTTCTTC
TRBJ1-2 | TRBV19 | TRBD1 | NA | CASSDRGNSYGYTF | TGTGCCAGTAGTGACAGGGGGAATTCTTATGGCTACACCTTC
TRBJ2-2 | TRBV5-1 | TRBD2 | NA | CASSHSGTGTGELFF | TGCGCCAGCAGCCATAGCGGGACGGGCACCGGGGAGCTGTTTTTT
TRBJ1-1 | TRBV23-1 | TRBD1 | NA | CASARGVEAFF | TGCGCCAGTGCCAGGGGGGTGGAAGCTTTCTTT
TRBJ1-2 | TRBV7-2 | TRBD1 | NA | CASSSRQGSGYTF | TGTGCCAGCAGCTCCCGACAGGGTAGTGGCTACACCTTC
TRBJ2-1 | TRBV19 | TRBD1 | NA | CASSIGQGRNEQFF | TGTGCCAGTAGTATAGGACAGGGGAGGAATGAGCAGTTCTTC
TRBJ2-5 | TRBV5-1 | TRBD1 | once | CASSEQGASETQYF | TGCGCCAGCAGCGAACAGGGGGCATCAGAGACCCAGTACTTC
TRBJ1-6 | TRBV7-2 | NA | NA | CASNPSTRYNSPLHF | TGTGCCAGCAACCCCTCTACCCGCTATAATTCACCCCTCCACTTT
TRBJ1-4 | TRBV30 | NA | NA | CAWSYRGGANEKLFF | TGTGCCTGGAGTTATAGAGGGGGAGCTAATGAAAAACTGTTTTTT
TRBJ2-5 | TRBV3-1/TRBV3-2 | TRBD2 | NA | CASSRSGSTETQYF | TGTGCCAGCAGCCGTAGCGGGAGCACAGAGACCCAGTACTTC
TRBJ2-5 | TRBV6-4 | NA | NA | CASSEFEGLKETQYF | TGTGCCAGCAGTGAGTTTGAGGGCCTAAAAGAGACCCAGTACTTC
TRBJ1-1 | TRBV30 | TRBD1 | NA | CAWSAALQGSEAFF | TGTGCCTGGAGCGCTGCCCTACAGGGGTCTGAAGCTTTCTTT
TRBJ2-6 | TRBV5-1 | NA | NA | CASSPGDGANVLTF | TGCGCCAGCAGCCCAGGGGACGGGGCCAACGTCCTGACTTTC
TRBJ2-3 | TRBV7-9 | TRBD2 | NA | CASSFLSGNTDTQYF | TGTGCCAGCAGCTTCCTTAGCGGGAACACAGATACGCAGTATTTT
TRBJ1-2 | TRBV9 | NA | NA | CASSVDSPNYGYTF | TGTGCCAGCAGCGTCGACAGCCCAAACTATGGCTACACCTTC
TRBJ1-5 | TRBV18 | NA | NA | CASSPGQPNQPQHF | TGTGCCAGCTCACCAGGGCAGCCTAATCAGCCCCAGCATTTT
TRBJ2-4 | TRBV28 | TRBD1 | NA | CASSSGTAPTLAKNIQYF | TGTGCCAGCAGCTCGGGGACAGCTCCCACCCTAGCCAAAAACATTCAGTACTTC
TRBJ1-6 | TRBV27 | NA | NA | CASSYSSYNSPLHF | TGTGCCAGCAGTTACTCGAGTTATAATTCACCCCTCCACTTT
TRBJ2-3 | TRBV24-1 | NA | NA | CATSVGGGTDTQYF | TGTGCCACCAGTGTTGGAGGTGGCACAGATACGCAGTATTTT
TRBJ2-3 | TRBV4-1 | TRBD1 | NA | CASSQVRDRAGDTQYF | TGCGCCAGCAGCCAAGTCCGGGACAGGGCCGGAGATACGCAGTATTTT
TRBJ2-2 | TRBV2 | NA | few | CASSGSNTGELFF | TGTGCCAGCAGTGGCAGTAACACCGGGGAGCTGTTTTTT
TRBJ1-2 | TRBV9 | TRBD1 | once | CASSARGSYGVGYTF | TGTGCCAGCAGTGCCAGGGGGAGTTATGGGGTTGGCTACACCTTC
TRBJ2-7 | TRBV10-3 | NA | few | CAISAPGGLGSGEQYF | TGTGCCATCAGTGCGCCAGGGGGGCTAGGTTCGGGCGAGCAGTACTTC
TRBJ2-1 | TRBV5-1 | TRBD2 | NA | CASSLGTSDHNEQFF | TGCGCCAGCAGCCTCGGGACTAGCGACCACAATGAGCAGTTCTTC
TRBJ2-5 | TRBV7-9 | NA | NA | CASSLGLSRETQYF | TGTGCCAGCAGCCTGGGGCTATCTCGAGAGACCCAGTACTTC
TRBJ2-7 | TRBV6-5 | NA | NA | CATSTAISYEQYF | TGTGCCACCTCGACAGCCATTTCCTACGAGCAGTACTTC
TRBJ1-1 | TRBV5-6 | TRBD1 | NA | CASSSGTVNGAFF | TGTGCCAGCAGTTCCGGGACAGTTAATGGGGCTTTCTTT